What follows describes a single T cell receptor (beta chain). These data originate in a study of cytomegalovirus exposure and HLA in healthy donors. Study-wide context: Early on, a data release was issued that held roughly 84 million unique TCRs from HLA-typed donors.

This CDR3 contains 15 residues. V lost 3 bases to trimming and J lost 6 bases; unmatched junction nucleotides: 4. Germline assignment: CDR1 GTSNPN and CDR2 SVGIG (reference sequence). The PCR used 60 Vbeta and 13 Jbeta primers. Using immunoSEQ multiplex PCR, the repertoire was profiled, and TCRdb retains in-frame clones only, with some absent. The table records roughly 100,000 clones, approximately 72% of them present only once. Specimen: PBMCs. The source is a man between 18 and 29 years old in good health and CMV-seropositive. The chain carries TRBV30 and TRBJ1-6, with 11 bases lining up with TRBD1. The DNA for the CDR3 is TGTGCCTGGAGGGGGACAGGGGGTGCTAATTCACCCCTCCACTTT. Translated, it gives CAWRGTGGANSPLHF.